This T cell receptor (beta chain) was profiled in a study of graft-versus-host responses after intestinal transplantation. Across the study: Recipients got multivisceral, liver-intestinal, or isolated intestinal transplants. Anti-thymocyte globulin induction was given to all recipients, followed by tacrolimus and steroids for around 3 years.

Study-wide results and limits: GvH clones occurred in recipient marrow; some first appeared in ileum or blood. Early after transplant, HvG clones declined as circulating GvH clones peaked.

Trimming took 3 bases from V and 4 from J; bases not matched to a gene: 11. This CDR3 spans 17 amino acids. Germline-derived CDR1 and CDR2 are SEHNR and FQNEAQ (reference sequence). Produced via immunoSEQ multiplex PCR; TCRdb's table is partial and in-frame only. The sample consists of around 78,000 clones, about nine tenths of them appearing once. A remark on this clone: Antigen unknown.

The specimen comprised unstimulated CD8+ T cells sorted from spleen or lymph node cells, sampled before transplant. The chain uses TRBV7-9 and TRBJ2-1, with 8 bases matching TRBD2. This TCR came from a human donor who was the organ donor for an intestinal transplant. CDR3 sequence: CASSFWLERGYYNEQFF. In DNA, the CDR3 is TGTGCCAGCAGCTTCTGGCTTGAGCGGGGGTATTACAATGAGCAGTTCTTC.